This TCR beta chain was identified during a study of T cell responses to AZD1222 COVID-19 vaccine. Findings and caveats of the study: Of spike-specific TCRs, nearly half reportedly target regions left unmutated in variants. An increase in Spike-specific TCR breadth and depth was observed after two AZD1222 doses.

A note on this clone: Antigen unknown.

TCRdb keeps only in-frame clones here, not all; method: immunoSEQ multiplex PCR. The sample has under 150,000 clones, 92% seen once. The germline CDR1 and CDR2 sequences are SGHTA and FQGNSA. V lost 5 bases, J lost 7 bases, and 14 bases lay in between. The CDR3 runs to 14 residues. The sequences come from peripheral blood, collected 28 days after the second AZD1222 dose. The V call is TRBV7-2, the J call TRBJ1-4; D is possibly TRBD1 (5 bases). This TCR derives from an adult who received the AZD1222 COVID-19 vaccine. DNA of the CDR3: TGTGCCAGCAGCGAGCAGGGTTTGGGTGAAAAACTGTTTTTT. Amino acid sequence: CASSEQGLGEKLFF.